This T cell receptor beta chain was documented in a study of vaccination and CD4 T cells after COVID-19. The treatment here: roughly 10-day PBMC culture with coronavirus spike peptide pools or control peptides (ViraFEST assay). This clonotype came up once. Its cognate antigen is unknown. Cultured CD4+ T cell DNA underwent sequencing with the Oncomine TCR Beta short-read assay. CD4+ T cells were cultured, and genomic DNA was extracted from them. TCRdb itself ran the PCR reads through MiXCR, one entry per CDR3 protein. The repertoire holds several thousand distinct CDR3 sequences, with over 20% as singletons. Sample: CD4+ T cells from blood, cultured in vitro, taken after SARS-CoV-2 vaccination. The receptor comes from a human donor who had recovered from COVID-19.

The CDR3 coding sequence is TGCGCCAGCAGTGAGTTAGCGGGACCTACCTACGAGCAGTACTTC. This encodes CASSELAGPTYEQYF. This sequence joins TRBV10-1 and TRBJ2-7; 8 bases match TRBD2. Germline CDR1 reads WNHNN; CDR2 reads SYGVQD (reference sequence). The CDR3 is 15 residues long. The junction had 4 bases not matched to a gene; V was cut back by 1 base and J by 2 bases.